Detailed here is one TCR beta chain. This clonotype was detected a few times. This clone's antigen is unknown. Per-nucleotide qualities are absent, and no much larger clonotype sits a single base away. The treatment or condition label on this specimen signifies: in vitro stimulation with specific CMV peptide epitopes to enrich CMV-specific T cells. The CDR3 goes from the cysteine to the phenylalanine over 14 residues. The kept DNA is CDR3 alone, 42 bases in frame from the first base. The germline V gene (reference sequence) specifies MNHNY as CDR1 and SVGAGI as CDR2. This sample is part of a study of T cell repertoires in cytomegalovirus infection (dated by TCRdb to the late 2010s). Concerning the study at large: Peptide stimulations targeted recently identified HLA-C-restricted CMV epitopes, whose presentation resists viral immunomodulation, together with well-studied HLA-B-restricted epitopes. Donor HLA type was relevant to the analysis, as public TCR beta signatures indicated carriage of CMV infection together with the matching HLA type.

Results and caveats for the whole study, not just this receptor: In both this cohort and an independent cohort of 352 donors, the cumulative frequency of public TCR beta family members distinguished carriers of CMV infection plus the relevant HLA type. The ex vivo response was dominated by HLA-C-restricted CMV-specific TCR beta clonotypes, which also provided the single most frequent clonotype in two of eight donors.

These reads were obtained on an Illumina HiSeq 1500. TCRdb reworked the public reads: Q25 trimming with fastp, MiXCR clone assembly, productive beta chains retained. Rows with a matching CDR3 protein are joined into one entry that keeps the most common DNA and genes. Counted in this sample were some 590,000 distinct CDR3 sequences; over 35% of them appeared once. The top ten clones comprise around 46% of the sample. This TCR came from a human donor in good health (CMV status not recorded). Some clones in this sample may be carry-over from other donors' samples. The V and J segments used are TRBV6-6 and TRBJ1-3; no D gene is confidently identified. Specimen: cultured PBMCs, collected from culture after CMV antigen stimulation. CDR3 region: CASTVDFSGNTIYF. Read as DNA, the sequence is TGTGCTTCTACTGTCGACTTCTCTGGAAACACCATATATTTT.